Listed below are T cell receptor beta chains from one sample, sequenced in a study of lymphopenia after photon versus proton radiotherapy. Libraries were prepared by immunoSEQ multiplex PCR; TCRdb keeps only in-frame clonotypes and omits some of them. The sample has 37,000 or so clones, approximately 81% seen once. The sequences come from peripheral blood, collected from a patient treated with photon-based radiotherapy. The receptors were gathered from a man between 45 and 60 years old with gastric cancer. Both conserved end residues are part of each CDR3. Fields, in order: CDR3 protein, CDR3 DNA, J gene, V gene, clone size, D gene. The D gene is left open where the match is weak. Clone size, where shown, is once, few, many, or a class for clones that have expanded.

CDR3 protein: CATSTGYPGDTQYF; CDR3 DNA: TGTGCCACCAGTACAGGGTATCCAGGAGATACGCAGTATTTT; J gene: TRBJ2-3; V gene: TRBV15; clone size: -; D gene: -
CDR3 protein: CASSPRVGVGNYTF; CDR3 DNA: TGTGCCAGCAGCCCTAGGGTCGGGGTAGGAAACTACACCTTC; J gene: TRBJ1-2; V gene: TRBV7-2; clone size: -; D gene: -
CDR3 protein: CASSSQERGQAFF; CDR3 DNA: TGTGCCAGCAGCTCACAGGAAAGGGGCCAAGCTTTCTTT; J gene: TRBJ1-1; V gene: TRBV7-6; clone size: -; D gene: -
CDR3 protein: CASSQDFNRLGIQYF; CDR3 DNA: TGCGCCAGCAGCCAAGATTTCAACCGACTGGGGATCCAGTACTTC; J gene: TRBJ2-5; V gene: TRBV4-3; clone size: -; D gene: -
CDR3 protein: CASSLQAGAIDTQYF; CDR3 DNA: TGTGCCAGCAGCTTGCAAGCGGGAGCGATAGATACGCAGTATTTT; J gene: TRBJ2-3; V gene: TRBV7-3; clone size: -; D gene: TRBD2
CDR3 protein: CASTGATEAFF; CDR3 DNA: TGCGCCAGCACAGGGGCCACTGAAGCTTTCTTT; J gene: TRBJ1-1; V gene: TRBV5-1; clone size: once; D gene: -
CDR3 protein: CASRTGTNRTANTGELFF; CDR3 DNA: TGTGCCAGTAGGACCGGGACAAATCGCACCGCGAACACCGGGGAGCTGTTTTTT; J gene: TRBJ2-2; V gene: TRBV19; clone size: -; D gene: -
CDR3 protein: CASRPGVYYGYTF; CDR3 DNA: TGTGCCAGCCGGCCAGGGGTCTACTATGGCTACACCTTC; J gene: TRBJ1-2; V gene: TRBV6-5; clone size: -; D gene: -
CDR3 protein: CASSIAWAGGRTNTEAFF; CDR3 DNA: TGTGCCAGTAGTATAGCTTGGGCTGGAGGGAGAACCAACACTGAAGCTTTCTTT; J gene: TRBJ1-1; V gene: TRBV19; clone size: once; D gene: -
CDR3 protein: CASSLLTTSGKGYEQYF; CDR3 DNA: TGTGCCAGCAGCTTGCTAACCACTAGCGGGAAAGGGTACGAGCAGTACTTC; J gene: TRBJ2-7; V gene: TRBV5-6; clone size: -; D gene: TRBD2
CDR3 protein: CASSEEQGDGYTF; CDR3 DNA: TGTGCCAGCAGTGAAGAACAGGGGGATGGCTACACCTTC; J gene: TRBJ1-2; V gene: TRBV6-1; clone size: -; D gene: TRBD1
CDR3 protein: CASSPQGSRQETQYF; CDR3 DNA: TGTGCCAGCAGCCCCCAGGGGTCGAGGCAAGAGACCCAGTACTTC; J gene: TRBJ2-5; V gene: TRBV11-2; clone size: -; D gene: -
CDR3 protein: CASSEGWAGTMNTEAFF; CDR3 DNA: TGTGCCAGCAGTGAGGGGTGGGCAGGGACCATGAACACTGAAGCTTTCTTT; J gene: TRBJ1-1; V gene: TRBV25-1; clone size: -; D gene: -
CDR3 protein: CASSLVGTSGPKGYNEQFF; CDR3 DNA: TGTGCCAGCAGCTTAGTTGGGACTAGCGGTCCTAAGGGCTACAATGAGCAGTTCTTC; J gene: TRBJ2-1; V gene: TRBV11-2; clone size: -; D gene: TRBD2
CDR3 protein: CASSPTGFSNYGYTF; CDR3 DNA: TGTGCCAGCTCACCCACAGGGTTTTCTAACTATGGCTACACCTTC; J gene: TRBJ1-2; V gene: TRBV18; clone size: once; D gene: -
CDR3 protein: CASSTSLNTEAFF; CDR3 DNA: TGTGCCAGCTCCACCAGCCTGAACACTGAAGCTTTCTTT; J gene: TRBJ1-1; V gene: TRBV18; clone size: -; D gene: -
CDR3 protein: CASSLTDRGNTEAFF; CDR3 DNA: TGTGCCAGCAGTTTGACGGACAGGGGGAACACTGAAGCTTTCTTT; J gene: TRBJ1-1; V gene: TRBV27; clone size: once; D gene: TRBD1
CDR3 protein: CASSGQGETGNTIYF; CDR3 DNA: TGTGCCAGTTCGGGACAGGGTGAGACTGGAAACACCATATATTTT; J gene: TRBJ1-3; V gene: TRBV19; clone size: once; D gene: TRBD1
CDR3 protein: CASSHDRDGREQYF; CDR3 DNA: TGTGCCAGCAGCCACGACCGGGATGGGCGCGAGCAGTACTTC; J gene: TRBJ2-7; V gene: TRBV7-2; clone size: -; D gene: -
CDR3 protein: CASSLVAHEGRPEQYF; CDR3 DNA: TGTGCCAGCAGCTTAGTTGCACATGAGGGGCGCCCCGAGCAGTACTTC; J gene: TRBJ2-7; V gene: TRBV7-2; clone size: -; D gene: -
CDR3 protein: CASSVTGGEAFF; CDR3 DNA: TGTGCCAGCAGCGTAACAGGGGGCGAAGCTTTCTTT; J gene: TRBJ1-1; V gene: TRBV9; clone size: -; D gene: TRBD1
CDR3 protein: CASSHRRVALETQYF; CDR3 DNA: TGCGCCAGCAGTCATAGGAGGGTCGCGTTAGAGACCCAGTACTTC; J gene: TRBJ2-5; V gene: TRBV23-1; clone size: few; D gene: -
CDR3 protein: CASSLKALETGQKNIQYF; CDR3 DNA: TGTGCCAGCAGCTTAAAGGCGCTAGAGACGGGACAGAAAAACATTCAGTACTTC; J gene: TRBJ2-4; V gene: TRBV7-9; clone size: once; D gene: TRBD1
CDR3 protein: CASSLGPLGNTEAFF; CDR3 DNA: TGTGCCAGCAGCTTGGGTCCCTTAGGTAACACTGAAGCTTTCTTT; J gene: TRBJ1-1; V gene: TRBV5-4; clone size: -; D gene: -
CDR3 protein: CASSLEDPGTDTQYF; CDR3 DNA: TGTGCCAGCAGCTTAGAGGACCCCGGGACAGATACGCAGTATTTT; J gene: TRBJ2-3; V gene: TRBV11-2; clone size: -; D gene: -
CDR3 protein: CASARTSGTYEQYF; CDR3 DNA: TGTGCCAGCGCCCGGACTAGCGGGACCTACGAGCAGTACTTC; J gene: TRBJ2-7; V gene: TRBV28; clone size: -; D gene: TRBD2
CDR3 protein: CASSNAGTSSKDTQYF; CDR3 DNA: TGTGCCAGCAGCAACGCCGGGACTAGCTCTAAAGATACGCAGTATTTT; J gene: TRBJ2-3; V gene: TRBV5-4; clone size: -; D gene: TRBD2
CDR3 protein: CASSLFSGGQETQYF; CDR3 DNA: TGTGCCAGCAGCTTATTTAGCGGGGGCCAAGAGACCCAGTACTTC; J gene: TRBJ2-5; V gene: TRBV11-2; clone size: -; D gene: TRBD2
CDR3 protein: CASSFQENTEAFF; CDR3 DNA: TGTGCCAGCAGCTTCCAGGAAAACACTGAAGCTTTCTTT; J gene: TRBJ1-1; V gene: TRBV13; clone size: -; D gene: -
CDR3 protein: CASGVPDSTATGQFF; CDR3 DNA: TGTGCTAGTGGTGTCCCGGACAGTACGGCCACCGGGCAGTTCTTC; J gene: TRBJ2-1; V gene: TRBV12-5; clone size: -; D gene: -
CDR3 protein: CASSPLTSHSYNEQFF; CDR3 DNA: TGTGCCAGCAGCCCTCTCACTTCCCACTCCTACAATGAGCAGTTCTTC; J gene: TRBJ2-1; V gene: TRBV6-6; clone size: -; D gene: -
CDR3 protein: CASSIRQGVGKNIQYF; CDR3 DNA: TGTGCCAGTAGTATTCGACAGGGGGTCGGCAAAAACATTCAGTACTTC; J gene: TRBJ2-4; V gene: TRBV19; clone size: -; D gene: TRBD1
CDR3 protein: CATLWDTQYF; CDR3 DNA: TGCGCCACCCTATGGGACACGCAGTATTTT; J gene: TRBJ2-3; V gene: TRBV10-2; clone size: -; D gene: -
CDR3 protein: CASNGPNTGELFF; CDR3 DNA: TGTGCCAGCAACGGGCCGAACACCGGGGAGCTGTTTTTT; J gene: TRBJ2-2; V gene: TRBV11-2; clone size: -; D gene: -
CDR3 protein: CASSLALDEKLFF; CDR3 DNA: TGCGCCAGCAGCTTGGCCTTGGATGAAAAACTGTTTTTT; J gene: TRBJ1-4; V gene: TRBV5-1; clone size: -; D gene: -
CDR3 protein: CASTPGQVLGTEAFF; CDR3 DNA: TGCGCCAGCACACCGGGACAGGTTTTGGGCACTGAAGCTTTCTTT; J gene: TRBJ1-1; V gene: TRBV5-1; clone size: -; D gene: TRBD1